The sample holds many counts of the clone carrying this T cell receptor beta chain. Its antigen is not known. This sample is part of a study of CD8 T cells in ankylosing spondylitis. The V gene's germline CDR1 is DFQATT and CDR2 SNEGSKA (reference sequence). V was cut by 3 bases and J by 1 base, with 10 bases left in between. The CDR3 is 13 amino acids. General study findings and limits: Matched ankylosing spondylitis synovial fluid reportedly showed significant enrichment of disease-linked clones. CD8+ cells made up the disease-linked clones, which were relatively rare in peripheral blood.

MiXCR, applied by TCRdb to the 5' RACE reads, yields one record per CDR3 protein. The sample consists of about 69,000 distinct CDR3 sequences, less than 6% of them appearing once. The chain employs TRBV20-1 and TRBJ2-7, with no clear D. The material sequenced was blood, either unsorted or a sorted T cell fraction (not recorded which). The origin of this receptor is a male donor with ankylosing spondylitis or in good health (not recorded which). The CDR3 coding sequence is TGCAGTGCTAGCCCTAGATCGTCCTACGAGCAGTACTTC. It is translated as CSASPRSSYEQYF.